This TCR beta chain was captured in a study of shared clonotypes between healthy human individuals. Study outcomes and limitations: For naive CD4 cells, roughly 5.5% of clonotypes were shared across a handful of donors.

Germline loops: CDR1 MNHEY, CDR2 SMNVEV (reference sequence). This CDR3 contains 15 residues. The V gene end was trimmed by 4 bases and the J gene end by 1 base; junction bases not matched to a gene: 5. Donors, healthy HIV-negative adults, lacked recent acute infections or vaccinations. Note on this clone: What it binds is not known.

The assay was carried out at the deep level. Sorted-subset replicate PCRs used about 200 ng DNA, 25,000 to 30,000 T cell genomes. Data came from immunoSEQ multiplex PCR; TCRdb stores just in-frame clones and leaves some out. The sample gives roughly 2 million clones, over 85% of which show up once; about 0.13% is in the top ten. Sequenced material: naive CD4+ T cells sorted from blood. Subset defined: CD45RA+ positively selected. The chain carries TRBV27 and TRBJ1-2, with 8 bases matching TRBD1. The TCR comes from a man between 18 and 29 years old in good health. The CDR3, as DNA: TGTGCCAGCAGTTCGACAGGGGCCCTTAACTATGGCTACACCTTC. Translating it yields CASSSTGALNYGYTF.